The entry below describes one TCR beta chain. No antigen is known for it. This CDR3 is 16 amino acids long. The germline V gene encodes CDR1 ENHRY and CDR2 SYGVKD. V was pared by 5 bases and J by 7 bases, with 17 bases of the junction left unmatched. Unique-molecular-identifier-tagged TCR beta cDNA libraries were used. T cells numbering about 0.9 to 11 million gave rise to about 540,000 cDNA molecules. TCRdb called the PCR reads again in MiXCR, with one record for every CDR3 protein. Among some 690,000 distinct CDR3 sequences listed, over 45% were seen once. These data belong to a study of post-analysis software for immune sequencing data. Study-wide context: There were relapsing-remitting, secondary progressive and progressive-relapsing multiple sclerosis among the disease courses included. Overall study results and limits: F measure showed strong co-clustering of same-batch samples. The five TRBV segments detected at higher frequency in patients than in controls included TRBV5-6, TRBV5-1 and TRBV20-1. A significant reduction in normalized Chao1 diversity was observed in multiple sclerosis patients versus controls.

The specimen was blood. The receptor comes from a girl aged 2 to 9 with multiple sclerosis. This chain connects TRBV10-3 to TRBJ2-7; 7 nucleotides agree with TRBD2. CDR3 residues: CAISTTKRDSGNEQYF. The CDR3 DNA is TGTGCCATCAGTACCACTAAGCGGGACTCGGGCAATGAGCAGTACTTC.